The 27 T cell receptor beta chains listed next were all sequenced from one sample in a study of PD-1 blockade in classical Hodgkin lymphoma. Every single patient, without exception, relapsed after autologous stem cell transplantation, and brentuximab vedotin exposure varied. Assay: immunoSEQ multiplex PCR; the TCRdb copy retains only in-frame clones and omits some. The sample holds just over 60,000 clones, around 89% seen once. Here the sequenced sample was peripheral blood mononuclear cells (PBMCs), taken at baseline. The receptors shown here come from a human donor with classical Hodgkin lymphoma.

The V and J genes are TRBV7-6 and TRBJ1-5, with TRBD1 identical over 7 bases. The CDR3 consists of 14 residues. Germline loops: CDR1 SGHVS, CDR2 FNYEAQ. Losses at the gene ends were 4 bases for V and 5 bases for J; bases not matched to a gene: 5. The CDR3 here is CASSSTGDDQPQHF. The CDR3 region has the DNA TGTGCCAGCAGCTCCACAGGGGATGATCAGCCCCAGCATTTT.

This clone was seen at least ten times. The chain uses TRBV4-1 and TRBJ2-1; the D is unclear. V was cut by 4 bases and J by 5 bases, with 6 bases left in between. The CDR3 contains 12 residues. Germline V gene lookup returns CDR1 MGHRA and CDR2 YSYEKL. The DNA of the CDR3 is TGCGCCAGCAGCCCGACCAACAATGAGCAGTTCTTC. Amino acid sequence: CASSPTNNEQFF.

This chain uses TRBV19 with TRBJ2-3, with D perhaps TRBD1 (6 bases). V was trimmed by 5 bases and J by 1 base, leaving 13 bases between them. Germline lookup yields CDR1 LNHDA and CDR2 SQIVND (reference sequence). This CDR3 has 15 amino acids. The CDR3 here is CASSQPGHRTDTQYF. The DNA of the CDR3 is TGTGCCAGTAGTCAACCGGGACACCGCACAGATACGCAGTATTTT.

The V call is TRBV29-1, the J call TRBJ2-1; no definite D call. The germline CDR1 and CDR2 sequences are SQVTM and ANQGSEA. The CDR3 extends over 13 amino acids. V lost 6 bases, J lost 7 bases, and 16 bases lay in between. As DNA, the CDR3 is TGCAGCGTCGACTCCGGGCTAGTTAATGAGCAGTTCTTC. This gives the protein CSVDSGLVNEQFF.

This clone was recorded only once. The chain carries TRBV4-1 and TRBJ2-5; the D call may be TRBD1 or TRBD2 (5 bases each). The CDR3 length is 18 residues. Germline V lookup: CDR1 MGHRA, CDR2 YSYEKL. Deletions cut 2 bases from V and 2 bases from J, with 21 bases between. CDR3 bases: TGCGCCAGCAGCCAACTGCTCGTACTAGGCAGGGAGCAAGAGACCCAGTACTTC. It codes for CASSQLLVLGREQETQYF.

This chain joins TRBV4-2 and TRBJ2-7, with TRBD1 matching over 7 bases. CDR1 and CDR2 (germline): LGHNA, YNFKEQ. The CDR3 is made up of 16 amino acids. The V segment lost 3 bases and the J segment 1 base; nucleotides outside the gene matches: 9. CDR3 bases: TGTGCCAGCAGCCAGTTAACAGGGGAAAGATCCTACGAGCAGTACTTC. Its translation: CASSQLTGERSYEQYF.

This clone showed up just once. The gene calls are TRBV5-1 and TRBJ2-2; D unresolved. The V end lost 5 bases, the J end lost 0 bases, and 17 bases lay between the germline ends. Per germline, CDR1 SGHRS and CDR2 YFSETQ. The CDR3 covers 17 residues. The CDR3 bases are TGCGCCAGCAGAGACGAACGCCGCAGAGCGAACACCGGGGAGCTGTTTTTT. The encoded protein is CASRDERRRANTGELFF.

The V gene is TRBV19, the J gene TRBJ1-1, with D possibly being TRBD1 (5 bases). Trimming removed 0 bases at V and 6 bases at J, with 14 bases between. Germline CDR1 is LNHDA and CDR2 is SQIVND (reference sequence). CDR3 length: 15 amino acids. CDR3 bases: TGTGCCAGTAGTATAGAACGAGAGGGGTCCCCTGAAGCTTTCTTT. This gives the protein CASSIEREGSPEAFF.

The chain couples TRBV5-6 to TRBJ2-7, with D possibly matching TRBD1 (7 bases). The germline V gene has CDR1 SGHDT and CDR2 YYEEEE. The CDR3 is made up of 13 amino acids. The ends were cut back, 6 bases at V and 6 bases at J, with 16 bases in the middle. CDR3 DNA: TGTGCCAGCAACCGGGGTCAGGGGGGCGAGCAGTACTTC. Translated: CASNRGQGGEQYF.

The chain uses TRBV30 and TRBJ1-2; weak D call: TRBD1 (5 bases). CDR1 is GTSNPN, CDR2 SVGIG, per germline (reference sequence). With 0 bases removed from V and 5 bases from J, the gap between germline ends came to 16 bases. This CDR3 contains 15 residues. CDR3 protein: CAWSVRGREEYGYTF. CDR3 DNA sequence: TGTGCCTGGAGTGTACGCGGCAGGGAAGAGTATGGCTACACCTTC.

The rearrangement joins TRBV29-1 to TRBJ1-3, with D unresolved. This CDR3 spans 15 amino acids. Trimming shortened V by 5 bases and J by 0 bases, and 14 bases separated the two germline ends. Germline lookup yields CDR1 SQVTM and CDR2 ANQGSEA. The CDR3 here is CSVCIGPFSGNTIYF. CDR3 coding DNA: TGCAGCGTTTGTATCGGCCCATTCTCTGGAAACACCATATATTTT.

This chain connects TRBV11-2 to TRBJ2-2, with no clear D. The CDR3 spans 14 residues. Germline V lookup: CDR1 SGHAT, CDR2 FQNNGV. Between the trimmed V and J ends, which lost 4 bases and 5 bases, there was a span of 11 bases. In DNA, the CDR3 is TGTGCCAGCAGCTCCCCGATGAGGACCGGGGAGCTGTTTTTT. The encoded protein is CASSSPMRTGELFF.

This chain links TRBV27 with TRBJ1-3; no clear D. This CDR3 contains 17 residues. With 7 bases removed from V and 0 bases from J, the gap between germline ends came to 19 bases. From germline, CDR1 is MNHEY and CDR2 SMNVEV (reference sequence). The CDR3 here is CASIKHLPGFSGNTIYF. In DNA, the CDR3 is TGTGCCAGCATCAAACACCTGCCGGGGTTCTCTGGAAACACCATATATTTT.

The chain is built from TRBV9 and TRBJ2-5; TRBD1 agrees at 10 bases. The trim removed 3 bases at V and 4 bases at J, leaving 3 bases unmatched. The CDR3 sequence is 14 residues long. Germline V gene data show CDR1 as SGDLS and CDR2 as YYNGEE. CDR3 amino acids: CASSGDRGSETQYF. The CDR3 DNA reads TGTGCCAGCAGCGGGGACAGGGGTTCAGAGACCCAGTACTTC.

The rearrangement uses TRBV6-5 and TRBJ2-2; 11 bases line up with TRBD1. Germline V gene lookup returns CDR1 MNHEY and CDR2 SVGAGI. This CDR3 comprises 15 residues. Germline trimming cut 5 bases from V and 7 bases from J; bases unmatched to any gene: 6. The CDR3 DNA reads TGTGCCAGCAGTACGGACAGGGGGCTGGGCGGGGAGCTGTTTTTT. Amino acid sequence: CASSTDRGLGGELFF.

The rearrangement uses TRBV6-1 and TRBJ2-7, with 15 bases aligning to TRBD2. The junction had 14 bases not matched to a gene; V was cut back by 2 bases and J by 0 bases. Germline loops: CDR1 MNHNS, CDR2 SASEGT. The CDR3 length is 21 residues. For the CDR3, the DNA is TGTGCCAGCAGTGAACCGCCAGGGACTAGCGGGGGGCCAAGAAGCTCCTACGAGCAGTACTTC. It codes for CASSEPPGTSGGPRSSYEQYF.

V usage is TRBV15 and J usage is TRBJ1-2; D gene unclear. Germline V gives CDR1 LNHNV, CDR2 YYDKDF (reference sequence). Trimming cost V 0 bases and J 12 bases, with 8 bases left between them. This CDR3 is 11 amino acids long. The CDR3 is CATSRDSLDTF. The CDR3 nucleotides are TGTGCCACCAGCAGAGATTCGCTCGACACCTTC.

The genes are TRBV10-3 and TRBJ2-5; TRBD1 matches at 7 bases. The CDR3 sequence is 16 residues long. V gave up 5 bases and J gave up 2 bases; unmatched junction bases: 11. Germline values: CDR1 ENHRY, CDR2 SYGVKD. The CDR3 reads CAISKSPRDSQETQYF. The CDR3 region has the DNA TGTGCCATCAGTAAATCCCCCCGGGACAGTCAAGAGACCCAGTACTTC.

The sample holds one count of this clone. Other DNA sequences of this sample code for an identical CDR3. The rearrangement links TRBV18 to TRBJ2-5; D is uncertain. Per germline, CDR1 KGHSH and CDR2 LQKENI. The CDR3 is 13 residues long. V was pared by 0 bases and J by 3 bases, with 5 bases between. CDR3 nucleotide sequence: TGTGCCAGCTCACCACCATCTGAAGAGACCCAGTACTTC. Encoded protein: CASSPPSEETQYF. Full variable domain (rest looked up from reference TRBV18 and TRBJ2-5): NAGVMQNPRHLVRRRGQEARLRCSPMKGHSHVYWYRQLPEEGLKFMVYLQKENIIDESGMPKERFSAEFPKEGPSILRIQQVVRGDSAAYFCASSPPSEETQYFGPGTRLLVL.

This rearrangement joins TRBV18 to TRBJ2-3; TRBD1 aligns across 9 bases. The germline V gene has CDR1 KGHSH and CDR2 LQKENI. The CDR3 is 15 amino acids. Trimming cost V 2 bases and J 3 bases; bases outside gene matches: 3. CDR3 amino acids: CASSPNRGLTDTQYF. The CDR3, as DNA: TGTGCCAGCTCACCAAACAGGGGGCTGACAGATACGCAGTATTTT.

This rearrangement joins TRBV5-1 to TRBJ2-4; D gene unclear. The CDR3 consists of 13 residues. The ends were cut back, 0 bases at V and 6 bases at J, with 7 bases in the middle. From germline, CDR1 is SGHRS and CDR2 YFSETQ. CDR3 in amino acids: CASSLDVGNIQYF. Written as DNA, the CDR3 is TGCGCCAGCAGCTTGGACGTTGGAAACATTCAGTACTTC.

The V and J genes are TRBV7-2 and TRBJ1-5; 8 positions agree with TRBD1. In germline, CDR1 is SGHTA, CDR2 FQGNSA. The ends lost 5 bases at V and 4 bases at J; junction bases unmatched: 16. The length of the CDR3 is 18 residues. The CDR3 region has the DNA TGTGCCAGCAGCCCGCTAGGGAGAGACAGGGGCCTGAATCAGCCCCAGCATTTT. It specifies CASSPLGRDRGLNQPQHF.

The J gene is TRBJ2-1, the V gene TRBV2; D is unclear. V shed 2 bases and J shed 6 bases, with 5 bases lying between them. Germline lookup yields CDR1 SNHLY and CDR2 FYNNEI. The CDR3 loop spans 12 amino acids. The CDR3 region is CASSEWGNEQFF. The CDR3 DNA reads TGTGCCAGCAGTGAATGGGGCAATGAGCAGTTCTTC.

Regarding this clone: An end of the junction differs from the germline gene, which may be a read error. V and J are TRBV11-2 and TRBJ1-2; the D is unclear. Germline V gives CDR1 SGHAT, CDR2 FQNNGV. The CDR3 loop spans 18 amino acids. The CDR3 sequence is CASSLDPPTLSPHVSAIF. CDR3 bases: TGTGCCAGCAGCTTAGATCCGCCCACTCTGTCCCCGCACGTCTCCGCTATCTTC.

The chain is built from TRBV19 and TRBJ2-1; D is perhaps TRBD2 (5 bases). V gave up 9 bases and J gave up 3 bases, with 9 bases separating them. The CDR3 covers 12 residues. The germline gives CDR1 LNHDA, CDR2 SQIVND (reference sequence). The CDR3 region is CASTSGYNEQFF. The CDR3 bases are TGTGCCAGCACGAGCGGCTACAATGAGCAGTTCTTC. The full variable domain, rest sourced from reference TRBV19 and TRBJ2-1, is DGGITQSPKYLFRKEGQNVTLSCEQNLNHDAMYWYRQDPGQGLRLIYYSQIVNDFQKGDIAEGYSVSREKKESFPLTVTSAQKNPTAFYLCASTSGYNEQFFGPGTRLTVL.

This rearrangement joins TRBV4-2 to TRBJ2-5, with D maybe TRBD2 (6 bases). Germline CDR1 is LGHNA and CDR2 is YNFKEQ. V was trimmed by 0 bases and J by 7 bases, leaving 18 bases between them. This CDR3 contains 16 residues. The CDR3 spells CASSQDGAGRLGTQYF. The DNA of the CDR3 is TGTGCCAGCAGCCAAGATGGGGCGGGGAGGCTGGGGACCCAGTACTTC.

The V gene is TRBV27, the J gene TRBJ2-7; TRBD2 matches 16 bases. V gave up 0 bases and J gave up 4 bases; unmatched junction bases: 9. The CDR3 sequence is 19 residues long. Germline CDR1 MNHEY, CDR2 SMNVEV (reference sequence). This CDR3 reads CASSLSAPGLAGGRYEQYF. The CDR3 DNA reads TGTGCCAGCAGTTTATCCGCCCCGGGACTAGCGGGGGGGCGTTACGAGCAGTACTTC.